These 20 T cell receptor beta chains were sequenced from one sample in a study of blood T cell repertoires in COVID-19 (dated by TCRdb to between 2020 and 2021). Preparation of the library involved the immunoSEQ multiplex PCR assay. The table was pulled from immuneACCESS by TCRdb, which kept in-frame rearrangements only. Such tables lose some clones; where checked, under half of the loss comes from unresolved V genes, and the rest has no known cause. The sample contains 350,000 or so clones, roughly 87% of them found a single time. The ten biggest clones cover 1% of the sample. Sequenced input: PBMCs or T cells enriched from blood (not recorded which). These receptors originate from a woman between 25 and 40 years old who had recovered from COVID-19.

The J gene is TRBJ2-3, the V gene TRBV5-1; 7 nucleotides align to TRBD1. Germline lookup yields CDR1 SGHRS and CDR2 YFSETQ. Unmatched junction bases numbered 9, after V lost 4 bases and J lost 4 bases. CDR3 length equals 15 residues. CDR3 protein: CASSLERGPADTQYF. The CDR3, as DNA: TGCGCCAGCAGCCTCGAAAGGGGGCCTGCAGATACGCAGTATTTT. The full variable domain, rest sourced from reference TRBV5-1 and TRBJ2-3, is KAGVTQTPRYLIKTRGQQVTLSCSPISGHRSVSWYQQTPGQGLQFLFEYFSETQRNKGNFPGRFSGRQFSNSRSEMNVSTLELGDSALYLCASSLERGPADTQYFGPGTRLTVL.

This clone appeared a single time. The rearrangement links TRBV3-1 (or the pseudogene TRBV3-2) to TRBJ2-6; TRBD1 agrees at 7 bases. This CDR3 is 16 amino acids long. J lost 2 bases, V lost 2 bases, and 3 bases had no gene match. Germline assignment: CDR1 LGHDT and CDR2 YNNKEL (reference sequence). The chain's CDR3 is CASSQPDRAGANVLTF. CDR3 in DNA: TGTGCCAGCAGCCAACCCGACAGGGCTGGGGCCAACGTCCTGACTTTC.

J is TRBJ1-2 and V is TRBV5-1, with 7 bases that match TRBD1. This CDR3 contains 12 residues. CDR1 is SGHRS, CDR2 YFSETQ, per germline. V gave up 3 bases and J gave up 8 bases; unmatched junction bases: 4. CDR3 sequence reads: CASSSTGYGYTF. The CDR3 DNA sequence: TGCGCCAGCAGCTCGACAGGGTACGGCTACACCTTC. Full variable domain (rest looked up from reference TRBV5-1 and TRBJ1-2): KAGVTQTPRYLIKTRGQQVTLSCSPISGHRSVSWYQQTPGQGLQFLFEYFSETQRNKGNFPGRFSGRQFSNSRSEMNVSTLELGDSALYLCASSSTGYGYTFGSGTRLTVV.

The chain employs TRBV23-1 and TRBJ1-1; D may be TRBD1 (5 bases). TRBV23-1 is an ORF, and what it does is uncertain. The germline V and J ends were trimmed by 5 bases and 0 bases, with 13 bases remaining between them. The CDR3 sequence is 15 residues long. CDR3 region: CASSYQGTLNTEAFF. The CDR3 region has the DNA TGCGCCAGCAGTTACCAGGGCACACTGAACACTGAAGCTTTCTTT.

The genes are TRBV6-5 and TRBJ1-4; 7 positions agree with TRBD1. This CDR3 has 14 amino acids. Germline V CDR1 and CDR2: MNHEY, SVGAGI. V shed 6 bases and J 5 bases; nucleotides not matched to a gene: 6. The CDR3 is CASRTEGGNEKLFF. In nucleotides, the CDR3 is TGTGCCAGCAGGACGGAAGGGGGCAATGAAAAACTGTTTTTT.

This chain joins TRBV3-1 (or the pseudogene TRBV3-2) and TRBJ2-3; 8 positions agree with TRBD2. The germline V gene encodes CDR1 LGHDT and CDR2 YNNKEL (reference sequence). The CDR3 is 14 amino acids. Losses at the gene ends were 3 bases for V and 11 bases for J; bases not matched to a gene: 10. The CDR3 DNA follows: TGTGCCAGCAGCCAGACCTTAGGACTAGCCATGCAGTATTTT. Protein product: CASSQTLGLAMQYF.

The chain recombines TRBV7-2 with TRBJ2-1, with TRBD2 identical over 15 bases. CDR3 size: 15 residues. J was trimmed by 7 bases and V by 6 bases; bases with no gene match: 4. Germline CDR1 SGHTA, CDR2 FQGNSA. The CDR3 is CASRRTSGGANEQFF. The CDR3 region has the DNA TGTGCCAGCAGGAGGACTAGCGGGGGGGCTAATGAGCAGTTCTTC.

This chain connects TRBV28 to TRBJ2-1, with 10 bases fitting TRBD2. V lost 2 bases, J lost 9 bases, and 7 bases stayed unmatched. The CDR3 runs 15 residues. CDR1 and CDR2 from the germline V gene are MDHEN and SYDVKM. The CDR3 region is CASSLLAGARIEQFF. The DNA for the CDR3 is TGTGCCAGCAGTTTACTAGCGGGGGCCCGCATTGAGCAGTTCTTC.

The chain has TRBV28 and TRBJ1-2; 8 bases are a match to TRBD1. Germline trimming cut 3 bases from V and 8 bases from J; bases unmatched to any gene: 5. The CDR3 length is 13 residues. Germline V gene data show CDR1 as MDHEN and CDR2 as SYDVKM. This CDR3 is CASSFDRGYGYTF. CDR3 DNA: TGTGCCAGCAGTTTTGACAGGGGATACGGCTACACCTTC.

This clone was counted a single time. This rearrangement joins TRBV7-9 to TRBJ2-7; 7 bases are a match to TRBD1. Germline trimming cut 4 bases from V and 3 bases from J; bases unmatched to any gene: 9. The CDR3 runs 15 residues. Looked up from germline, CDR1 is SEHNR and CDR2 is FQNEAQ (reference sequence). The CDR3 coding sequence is TGTGCCAGCAGCTCCTTCCCCGGGACAGACTACGAGCAGTACTTC. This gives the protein CASSSFPGTDYEQYF.

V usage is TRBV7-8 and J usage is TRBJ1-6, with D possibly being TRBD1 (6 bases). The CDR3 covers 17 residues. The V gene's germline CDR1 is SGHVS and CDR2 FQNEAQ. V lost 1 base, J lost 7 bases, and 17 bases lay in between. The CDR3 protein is CASSLEKRTVVNSPLHF. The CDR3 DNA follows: TGTGCCAGCAGCTTAGAAAAGCGGACAGTGGTAAATTCACCCCTCCACTTT.

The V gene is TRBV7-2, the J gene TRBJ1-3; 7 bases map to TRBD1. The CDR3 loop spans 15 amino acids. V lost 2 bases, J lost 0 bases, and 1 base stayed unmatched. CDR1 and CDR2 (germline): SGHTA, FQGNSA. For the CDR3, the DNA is TGTGCCAGCAGCTTAACAGGGGACTCTGGAAACACCATATATTTT. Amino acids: CASSLTGDSGNTIYF.

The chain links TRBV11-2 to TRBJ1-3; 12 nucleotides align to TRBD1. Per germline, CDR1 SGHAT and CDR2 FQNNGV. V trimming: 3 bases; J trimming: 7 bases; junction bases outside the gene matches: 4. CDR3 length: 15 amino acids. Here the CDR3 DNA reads TGTGCCAGCAGCTTGGGGACAGGGGGCTTGAACACCATATATTTT. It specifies CASSLGTGGLNTIYF.

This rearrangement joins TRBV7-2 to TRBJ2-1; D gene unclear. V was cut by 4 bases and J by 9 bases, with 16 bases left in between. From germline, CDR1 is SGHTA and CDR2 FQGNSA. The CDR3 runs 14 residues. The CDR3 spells CASSSNRESSEQFF. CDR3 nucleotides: TGTGCCAGCAGCTCCAACAGAGAGTCCAGTGAGCAGTTCTTC.

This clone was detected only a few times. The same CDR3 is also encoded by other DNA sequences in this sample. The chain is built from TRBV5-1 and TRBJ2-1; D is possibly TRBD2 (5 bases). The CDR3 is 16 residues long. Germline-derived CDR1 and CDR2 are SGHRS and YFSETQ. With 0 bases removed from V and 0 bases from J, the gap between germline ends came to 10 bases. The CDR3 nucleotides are TGCGCCAGCAGCTTGGTACCGGGGAGCTCCTACAATGAGCAGTTCTTC. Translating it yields CASSLVPGSSYNEQFF.

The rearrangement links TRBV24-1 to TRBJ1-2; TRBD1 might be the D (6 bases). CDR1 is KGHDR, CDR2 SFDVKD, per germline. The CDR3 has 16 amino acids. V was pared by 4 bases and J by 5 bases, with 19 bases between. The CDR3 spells CATSEQTTGPGYGYTF. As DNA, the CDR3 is TGTGCCACCAGTGAGCAAACAACAGGGCCGGGATATGGCTACACCTTC.

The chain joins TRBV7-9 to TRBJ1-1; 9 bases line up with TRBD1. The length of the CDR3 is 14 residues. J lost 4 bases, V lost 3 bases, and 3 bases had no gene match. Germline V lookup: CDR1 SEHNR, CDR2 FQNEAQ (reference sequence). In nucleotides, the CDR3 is TGTGCCAGCAGCTTGTGGGACAGGGCCACTGAAGCTTTCTTT. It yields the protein CASSLWDRATEAFF.

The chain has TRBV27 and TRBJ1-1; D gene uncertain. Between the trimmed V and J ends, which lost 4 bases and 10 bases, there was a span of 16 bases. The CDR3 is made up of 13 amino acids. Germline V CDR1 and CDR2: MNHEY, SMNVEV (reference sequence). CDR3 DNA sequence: TGTGCCAGCAGTTCGGCTCGGGTACGGGGAGCTTTCTTT. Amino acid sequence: CASSSARVRGAFF.

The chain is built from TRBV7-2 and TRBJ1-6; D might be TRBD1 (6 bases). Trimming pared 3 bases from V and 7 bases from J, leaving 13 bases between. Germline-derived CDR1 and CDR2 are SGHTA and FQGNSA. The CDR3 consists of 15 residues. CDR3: CASSFLGGGNSPLHF. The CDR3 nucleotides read TGTGCCAGCAGCTTCCTTGGGGGCGGGAATTCACCCCTCCACTTT.

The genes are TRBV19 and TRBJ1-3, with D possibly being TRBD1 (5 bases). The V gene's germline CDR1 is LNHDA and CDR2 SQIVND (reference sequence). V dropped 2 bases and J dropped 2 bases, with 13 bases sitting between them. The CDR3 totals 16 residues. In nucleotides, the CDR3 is TGTGCCAGTAGTATAACAGGAGTGCACCCTGGAAACACCATATATTTT. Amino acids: CASSITGVHPGNTIYF.